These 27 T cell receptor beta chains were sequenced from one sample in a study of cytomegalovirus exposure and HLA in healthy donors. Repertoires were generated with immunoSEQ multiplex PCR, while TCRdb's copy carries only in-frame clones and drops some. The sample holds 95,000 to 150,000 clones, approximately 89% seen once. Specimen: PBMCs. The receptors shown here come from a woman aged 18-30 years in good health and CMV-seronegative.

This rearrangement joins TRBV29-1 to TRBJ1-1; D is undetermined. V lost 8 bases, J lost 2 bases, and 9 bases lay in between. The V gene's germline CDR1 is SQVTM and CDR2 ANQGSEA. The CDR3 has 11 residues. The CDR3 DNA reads TGCAGCTTTTTCGTTAACACTGAAGCTTTCTTT. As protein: CSFFVNTEAFF.

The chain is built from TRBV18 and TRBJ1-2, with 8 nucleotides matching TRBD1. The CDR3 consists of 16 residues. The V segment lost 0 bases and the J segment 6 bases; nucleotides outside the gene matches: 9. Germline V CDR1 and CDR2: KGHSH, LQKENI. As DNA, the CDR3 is TGTGCCAGCTCACCACCGAAGGGACAGGAGCGGGATGGCTACACCTTC. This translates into CASSPPKGQERDGYTF.

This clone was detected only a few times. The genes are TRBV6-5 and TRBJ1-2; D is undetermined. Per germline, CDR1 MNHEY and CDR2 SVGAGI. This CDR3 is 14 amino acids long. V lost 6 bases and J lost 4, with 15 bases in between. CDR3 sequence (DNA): TGTGCCAGCAGGGTTAACAGACTATTCTATGGCTACACCTTC. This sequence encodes CASRVNRLFYGYTF.

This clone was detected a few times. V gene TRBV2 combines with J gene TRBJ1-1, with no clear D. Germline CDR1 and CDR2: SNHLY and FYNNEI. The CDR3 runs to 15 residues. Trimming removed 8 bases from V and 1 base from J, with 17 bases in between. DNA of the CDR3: TGTGCCAGCGCGCTTAGATATGCCCAGAACACTGAAGCTTTCTTT. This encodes CASALRYAQNTEAFF.

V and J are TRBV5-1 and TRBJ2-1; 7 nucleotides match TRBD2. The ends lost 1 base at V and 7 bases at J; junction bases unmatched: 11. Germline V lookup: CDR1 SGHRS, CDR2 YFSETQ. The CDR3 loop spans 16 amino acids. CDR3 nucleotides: TGCGCCAGCAGCTTGTGGGGGTCTGGGGGAGGGAATGAGCAGTTCTTC. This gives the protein CASSLWGSGGGNEQFF.

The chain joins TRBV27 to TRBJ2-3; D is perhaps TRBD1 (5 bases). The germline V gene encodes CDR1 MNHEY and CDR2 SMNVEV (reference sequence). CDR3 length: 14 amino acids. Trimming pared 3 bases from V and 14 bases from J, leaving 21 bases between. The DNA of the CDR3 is TGTGCCAGCAGTTTCAATGGCTTGGCGGACACGGGGTATTTT. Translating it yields CASSFNGLADTGYF.

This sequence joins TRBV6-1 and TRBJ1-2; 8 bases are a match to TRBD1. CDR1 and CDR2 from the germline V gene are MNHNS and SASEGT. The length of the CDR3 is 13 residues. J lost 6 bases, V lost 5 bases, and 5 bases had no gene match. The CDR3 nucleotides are TGTGCCAGCAGTTTCCAGGGGGCGGATGGCTACACCTTC. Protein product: CASSFQGADGYTF.

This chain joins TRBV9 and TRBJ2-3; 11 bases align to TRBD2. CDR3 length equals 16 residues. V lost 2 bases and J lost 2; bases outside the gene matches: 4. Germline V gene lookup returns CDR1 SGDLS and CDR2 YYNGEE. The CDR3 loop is CASSVSSGGYTDTQYF. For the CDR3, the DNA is TGTGCCAGCAGCGTTTCTAGCGGGGGGTACACAGATACGCAGTATTTT.

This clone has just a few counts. This CDR3 reads CASSQRRTGYGYTF. The CDR3 nucleotides read TGTGCCAGCAGCCAGCGACGGACAGGATATGGCTACACCTTC. The chain joins TRBV7-9 to TRBJ1-2; 7 positions match TRBD1. CDR3 length: 14 residues. V lost 5 bases and J lost 5; bases outside the gene matches: 8. CDR1 is SEHNR, CDR2 FQNEAQ, per germline (reference sequence).

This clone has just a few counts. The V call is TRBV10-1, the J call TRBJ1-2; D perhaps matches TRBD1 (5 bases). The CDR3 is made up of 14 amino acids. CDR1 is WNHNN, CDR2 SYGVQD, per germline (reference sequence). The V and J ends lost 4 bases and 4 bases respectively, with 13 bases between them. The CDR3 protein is CASSARDIRYGYTF. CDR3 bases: TGCGCCAGCAGTGCCAGGGATATTCGCTATGGCTACACCTTC.

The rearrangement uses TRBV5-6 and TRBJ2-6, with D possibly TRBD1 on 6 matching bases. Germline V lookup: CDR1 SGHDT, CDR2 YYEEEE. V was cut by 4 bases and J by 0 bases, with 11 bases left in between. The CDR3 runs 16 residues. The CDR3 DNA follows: TGTGCCAGCAGCCTTGGACAGACCTCTGGGGCCAACGTCCTGACTTTC. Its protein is CASSLGQTSGANVLTF.

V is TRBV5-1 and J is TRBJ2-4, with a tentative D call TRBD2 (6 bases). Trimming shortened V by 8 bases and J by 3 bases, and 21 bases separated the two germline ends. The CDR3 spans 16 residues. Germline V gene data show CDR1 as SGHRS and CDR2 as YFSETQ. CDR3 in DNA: TGCGCCAGTAGAGGCGTCGGGGGATGGGACAAAAACATTCAGTACTTC. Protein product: CASRGVGGWDKNIQYF.

The DNA of the CDR3 is TGTGCCAGCAGCGCCCGGTTAGATAATTCACCCCTCCACTTT. Translating gives CASSARLDNSPLHF. The chain carries TRBV4-2 and TRBJ1-6; D ambiguous. V lost 5 bases to trimming and J lost 5 bases, with 10 bases between them. The CDR3 loop spans 14 amino acids. Germline CDR1 LGHNA, CDR2 YNFKEQ.

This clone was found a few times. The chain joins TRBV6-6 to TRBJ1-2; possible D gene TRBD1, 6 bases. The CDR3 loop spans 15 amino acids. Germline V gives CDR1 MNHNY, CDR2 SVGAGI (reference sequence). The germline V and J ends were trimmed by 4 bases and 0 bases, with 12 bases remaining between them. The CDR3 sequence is CASSLWAGANYGYTF. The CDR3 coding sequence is TGTGCCAGCAGTTTGTGGGCAGGGGCTAACTATGGCTACACCTTC.

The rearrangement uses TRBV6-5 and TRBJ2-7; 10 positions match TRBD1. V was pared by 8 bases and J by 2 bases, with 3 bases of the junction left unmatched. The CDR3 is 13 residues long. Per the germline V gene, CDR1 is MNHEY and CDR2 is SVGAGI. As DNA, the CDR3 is TGTGCCAGCTGGGGACAGGGGACCTACGAGCAGTACTTC. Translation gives CASWGQGTYEQYF.

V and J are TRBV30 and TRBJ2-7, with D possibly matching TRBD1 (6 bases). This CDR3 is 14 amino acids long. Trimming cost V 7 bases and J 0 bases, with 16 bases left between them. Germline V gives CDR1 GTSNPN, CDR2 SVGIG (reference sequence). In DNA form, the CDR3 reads TGTGCCTTGGGCCGAACAGGGAGCTCCTACGAGCAGTACTTC. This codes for CALGRTGSSYEQYF.

The CDR3 sequence is CASSPGTVNYGYTF. For the CDR3, the DNA is TGTGCCAGCTCACCAGGGACAGTTAACTATGGCTACACCTTC. This chain uses TRBV18 with TRBJ1-2; 7 bases align to TRBD1. The CDR3 is 14 residues long. Germline values: CDR1 KGHSH, CDR2 LQKENI. J was trimmed by 1 base and V by 2 bases; bases with no gene match: 1.

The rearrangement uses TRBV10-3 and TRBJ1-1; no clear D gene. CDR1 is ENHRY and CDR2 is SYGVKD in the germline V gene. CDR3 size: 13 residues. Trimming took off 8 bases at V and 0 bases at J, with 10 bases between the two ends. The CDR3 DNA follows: TGTGCCATCGGGAGCAATGTGAACACTGAAGCTTTCTTT. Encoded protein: CAIGSNVNTEAFF.

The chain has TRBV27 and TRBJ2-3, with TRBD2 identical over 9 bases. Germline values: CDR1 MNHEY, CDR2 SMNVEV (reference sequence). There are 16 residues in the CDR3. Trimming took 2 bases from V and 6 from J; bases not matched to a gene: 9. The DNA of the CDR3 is TGTGCCAGCAGTTTAGGAGCGGGAGGTCTCTGGGATACGCAGTATTTT. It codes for CASSLGAGGLWDTQYF.

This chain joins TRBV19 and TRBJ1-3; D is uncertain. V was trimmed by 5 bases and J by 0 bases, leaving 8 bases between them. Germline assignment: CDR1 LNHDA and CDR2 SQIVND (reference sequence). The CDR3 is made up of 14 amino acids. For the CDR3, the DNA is TGTGCCAGTAGTTTCGACAACTCTGGAAACACCATATATTTT. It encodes CASSFDNSGNTIYF.

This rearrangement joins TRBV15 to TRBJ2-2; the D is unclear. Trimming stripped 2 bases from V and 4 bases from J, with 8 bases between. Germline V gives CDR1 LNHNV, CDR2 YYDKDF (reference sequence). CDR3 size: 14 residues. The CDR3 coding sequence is TGTGCCACCAGCAGACTATTAAGCACCGGGGAGCTGTTTTTT. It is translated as CATSRLLSTGELFF. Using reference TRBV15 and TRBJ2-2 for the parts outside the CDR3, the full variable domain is DAMVIQNPRYQVTQFGKPVTLSCSQTLNHNVMYWYQQKSSQAPKLLFHYYDKDFNNEADTPDNFQSRRPNTSFCFLDIRSPGLGDTAMYLCATSRLLSTGELFFGEGSRLTVL.

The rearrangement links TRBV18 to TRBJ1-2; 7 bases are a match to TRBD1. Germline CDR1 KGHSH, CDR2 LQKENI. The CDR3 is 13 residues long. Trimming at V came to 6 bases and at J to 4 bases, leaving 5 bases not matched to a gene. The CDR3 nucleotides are TGTGCCAGCTCGCTGGACAGGAGCTATGGCTACACCTTC. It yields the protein CASSLDRSYGYTF.

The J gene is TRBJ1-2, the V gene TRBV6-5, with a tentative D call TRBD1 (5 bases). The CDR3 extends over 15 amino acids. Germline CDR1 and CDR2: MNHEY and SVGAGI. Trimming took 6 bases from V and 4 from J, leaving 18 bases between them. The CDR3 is CASRPPGGRSYGYTF. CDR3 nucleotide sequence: TGTGCCAGCAGACCACCGGGGGGACGCTCCTATGGCTACACCTTC.

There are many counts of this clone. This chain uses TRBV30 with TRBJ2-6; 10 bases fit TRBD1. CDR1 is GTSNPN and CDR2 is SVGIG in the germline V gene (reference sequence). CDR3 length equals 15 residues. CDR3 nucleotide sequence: TGTGCTCGGGACAGGGGCTTTTCTGGGGCCAACGTCCTGACTTTC. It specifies CARDRGFSGANVLTF.

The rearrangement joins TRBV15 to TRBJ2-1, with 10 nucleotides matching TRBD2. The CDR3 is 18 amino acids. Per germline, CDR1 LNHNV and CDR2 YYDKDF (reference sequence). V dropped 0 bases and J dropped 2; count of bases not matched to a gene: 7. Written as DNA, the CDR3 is TGTGCCACCAGCAGAGATCAGCTAGCGGGGGCGGCCTACAATGAGCAGTTCTTC. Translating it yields CATSRDQLAGAAYNEQFF.

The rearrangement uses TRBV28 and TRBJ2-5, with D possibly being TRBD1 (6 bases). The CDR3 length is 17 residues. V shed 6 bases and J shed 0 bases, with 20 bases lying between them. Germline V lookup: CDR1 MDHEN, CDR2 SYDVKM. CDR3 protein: CASSYLRDTANQETQYF. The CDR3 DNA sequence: TGTGCCAGCAGCTATCTTCGGGACACCGCTAACCAAGAGACCCAGTACTTC.

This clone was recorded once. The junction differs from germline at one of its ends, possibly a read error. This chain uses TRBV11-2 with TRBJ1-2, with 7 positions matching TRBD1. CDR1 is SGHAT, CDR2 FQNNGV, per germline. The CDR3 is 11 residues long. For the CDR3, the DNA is TGTGCCAGCAGCTCAACAGGGGACCGTTTCTTC. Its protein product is CASSSTGDRFF.